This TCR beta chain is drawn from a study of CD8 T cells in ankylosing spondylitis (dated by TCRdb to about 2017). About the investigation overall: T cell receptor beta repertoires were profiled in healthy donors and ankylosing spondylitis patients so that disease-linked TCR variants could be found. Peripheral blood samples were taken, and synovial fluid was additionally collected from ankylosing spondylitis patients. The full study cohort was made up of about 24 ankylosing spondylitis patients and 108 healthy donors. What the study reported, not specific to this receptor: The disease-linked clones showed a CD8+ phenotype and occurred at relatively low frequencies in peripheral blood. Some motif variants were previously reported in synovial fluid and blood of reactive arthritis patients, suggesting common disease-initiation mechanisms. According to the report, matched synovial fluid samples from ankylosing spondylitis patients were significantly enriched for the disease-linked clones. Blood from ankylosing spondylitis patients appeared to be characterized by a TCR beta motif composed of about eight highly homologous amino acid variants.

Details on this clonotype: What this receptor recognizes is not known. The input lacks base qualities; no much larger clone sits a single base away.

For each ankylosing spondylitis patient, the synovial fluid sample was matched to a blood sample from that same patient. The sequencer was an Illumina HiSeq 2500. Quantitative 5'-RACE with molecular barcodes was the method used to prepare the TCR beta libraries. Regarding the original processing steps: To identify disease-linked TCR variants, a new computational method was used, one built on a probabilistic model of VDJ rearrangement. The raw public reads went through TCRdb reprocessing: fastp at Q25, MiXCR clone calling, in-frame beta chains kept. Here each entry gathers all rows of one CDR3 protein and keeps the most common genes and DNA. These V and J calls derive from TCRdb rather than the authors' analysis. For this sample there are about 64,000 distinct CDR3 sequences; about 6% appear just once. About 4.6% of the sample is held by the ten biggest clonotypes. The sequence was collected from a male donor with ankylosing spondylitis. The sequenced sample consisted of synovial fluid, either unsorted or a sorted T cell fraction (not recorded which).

CDR3 sequence: CASSTITRDRGTYEQFF. The base sequence is TGTGCCAGCAGCACTATAACCCGGGACAGGGGGACCTATGAGCAGTTCTTC. In this chain, TRBV28 is recombined with TRBJ2-1; 11 bases in the middle match TRBD1. The CDR1 and CDR2 encoded by the germline V gene are MDHEN and SYDVKM. Inclusive of the bounding cysteine and phenylalanine, the CDR3 is 17 residues long. Only CDR3 DNA remains: 51 bases, in frame from the first base. Germline trimming: 6 bases from V, 8 bases from J; junction bases outside gene matches: 15.